The rows below give T cell receptor beta chains drawn from one sample of a study of molecular identifiers for immune sequencing clone quantification. TCRdb fed the PCR reads into MiXCR, producing one record per CDR3 protein. This table has about 60,000 distinct CDR3 sequences, 15% to 20% appearing once. Sequencing was performed on naive CD8+ T cells from blood, with Jurkat cell RNA spiked in. All receptors derive from a human donor in good health. Some libraries in this study had Jurkat cell RNA spiked in. Each CDR3 is given with its conserved first and last residue.

>17|TRBJ2-1|TRBV20-1
CSARAYLLADLRNEQFF
>13|TRBJ2-2|TRBV29-1
CSATTGGGGELFF
>17|TRBJ2-1|TRBV19
CASRPPKSGSSYNEQFF
>11|TRBJ2-2|TRBV30
CAWGEAGELFF
>19|TRBJ2-2|TRBV5-5
CVSSVGTGPIVSNTGELFF
>14|TRBJ2-1|TRBV20-1
CSARSGETHNEQFF
>16|TRBJ2-7|TRBV20-1
CSANRGLAGAGYEQYF
>15|TRBJ2-1|TRBV7-3
CASSLISGVYNEQFF
>16|TRBJ2-5|TRBV19
CASSARAAGMVETQYF
>13|TRBJ1-2|TRBV2
CASSEEFGYGYTF
>12|TRBJ2-7|TRBV12-3/TRBV12-4
CASSPDREKQYF
>15|TRBJ2-7|TRBV2
CASSKTGSGPYEQYF
>13|TRBJ2-7|TRBV4-1
CASSQWTEYEQYF
>12|TRBJ2-1|TRBV9
CASGLDYNEQFF
>15|TRBJ2-1|TRBV7-2
CASRPGTSVYNEQFF
>16|TRBJ2-7|TRBV28
CASSPRDTRLPYEQYF
>15|TRBJ1-2|TRBV4-3
CAGSQDWTGSYGYTF
>17|TRBJ2-7|TRBV23-1
CASFSALYIQPGGEQYF
>14|TRBJ1-4|TRBV7-6
CASSLGSDVGKLFF
>15|TRBJ2-2|TRBV19
CASSISQGGAGELFF
>13|TRBJ2-1|TRBV7-9
CASSSTMRHEQFF
>15|TRBJ2-7|TRBV10-2
CAGSDLTSSSYEQYF
>17|TRBJ1-1|TRBV21-1
CATPILSSLQGNTEAFF
>13|TRBJ2-7|TRBV10-3
CAISESTTYEQYF
>15|TRBJ2-3|TRBV7-9
CASRTSGLVTDTQYF
>14|TRBJ2-1|TRBV4-1
CASTSGMGYNEQFF
>16|TRBJ2-7|TRBV7-9
CASSLRGGISPDEQYF
>14|TRBJ2-7|TRBV27
CASSDIGVSYEQYF
>15|TRBJ2-5|TRBV29-1
CSVDGLVPPLETQYF
>12|TRBJ2-5|TRBV12-3/TRBV12-4
CASSPLGETQYF
>15|TRBJ2-7|TRBV4-1
CASSQRDSYFYEQYF
>14|TRBJ1-1|TRBV27
CASSLISQNTEAFF
>13|TRBJ2-7|TRBV6-2/TRBV6-3
CASSSGLTYEQYF
>16|TRBJ2-5|TRBV13
CASSLGPSGSRETQYF
>14|TRBJ2-3|TRBV12-3/TRBV12-4
CASSRQGPLSTQYF
>17|TRBJ2-7|TRBV6-6
CASTLTVMVVAGDEQYF
>17|TRBJ2-3|TRBV10-2
CASSESVPKEGTDTQYF
>15|TRBJ1-1|TRBV6-5
CASNRLTGIITEAFF
>19|TRBJ2-1|TRBV20-1
CSAMGLADTLGIQYNEQFF
>15|TRBJ2-1|TRBV12-5
CASGLVYSSYNEQFF
>17|TRBJ2-3|TRBV5-4
CASSPVSWRENADTQYF
>12|TRBJ2-7|TRBV28
CAISGSSYEQYF
>14|TRBJ1-3|TRBV7-9
CASSSTDSGNTIYF
>16|TRBJ1-2|TRBV6-1
CASTLFPTGFAYGYTF
>16|TRBJ2-3|TRBV12-3/TRBV12-4
CASSSRGVLATDTQYF